Given below is one TCR beta chain in context. V lost 5 bases to trimming and J lost 4 bases, with 15 bases between them. The CDR3 runs 14 residues. In germline, CDR1 is MNHEY, CDR2 SMNVEV (reference sequence). The data belong to a study of OX40 agonist ivuxolimab in advanced cancers. This table comes from immunoSEQ multiplex PCR, and its TCRdb copy is limited to in-frame clones, with some not included. The table includes almost 85,000 clones, around 94% detected once. The input for sequencing was CD4+ or CD8+ T cells sorted from blood, taken in a trial of the OX40 agonist ivuxolimab. The chain joins TRBV27 to TRBJ2-7, with TRBD1 as a possible D gene (6 bases). This receptor was taken from an adult with an advanced solid tumor such as melanoma, head and neck, liver or kidney cancer. CDR3 DNA sequence: TGTGCCAGCAGTCCTCAGCGGCAGGGGTACGAGCAGTACTTC. Its protein product is CASSPQRQGYEQYF.